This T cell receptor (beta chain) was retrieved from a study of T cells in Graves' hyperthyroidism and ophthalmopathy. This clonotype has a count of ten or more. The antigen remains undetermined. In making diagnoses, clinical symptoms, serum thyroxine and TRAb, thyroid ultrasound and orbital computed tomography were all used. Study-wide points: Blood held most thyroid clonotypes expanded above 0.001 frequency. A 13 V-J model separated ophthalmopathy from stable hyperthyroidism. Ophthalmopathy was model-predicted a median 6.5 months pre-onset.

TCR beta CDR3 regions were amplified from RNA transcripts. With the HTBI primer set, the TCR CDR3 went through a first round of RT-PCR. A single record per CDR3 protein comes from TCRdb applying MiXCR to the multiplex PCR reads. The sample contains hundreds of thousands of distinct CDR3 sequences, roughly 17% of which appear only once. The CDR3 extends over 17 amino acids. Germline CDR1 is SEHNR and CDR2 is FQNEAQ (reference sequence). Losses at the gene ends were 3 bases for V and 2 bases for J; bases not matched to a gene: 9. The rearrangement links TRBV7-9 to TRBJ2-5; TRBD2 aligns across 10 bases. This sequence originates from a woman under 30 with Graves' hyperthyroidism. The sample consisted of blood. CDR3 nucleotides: TGTGCCAGCAGCTTTTCGTTAGCGGGAGGACGGCAAGAGACCCAGTACTTC. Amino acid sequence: CASSFSLAGGRQETQYF.